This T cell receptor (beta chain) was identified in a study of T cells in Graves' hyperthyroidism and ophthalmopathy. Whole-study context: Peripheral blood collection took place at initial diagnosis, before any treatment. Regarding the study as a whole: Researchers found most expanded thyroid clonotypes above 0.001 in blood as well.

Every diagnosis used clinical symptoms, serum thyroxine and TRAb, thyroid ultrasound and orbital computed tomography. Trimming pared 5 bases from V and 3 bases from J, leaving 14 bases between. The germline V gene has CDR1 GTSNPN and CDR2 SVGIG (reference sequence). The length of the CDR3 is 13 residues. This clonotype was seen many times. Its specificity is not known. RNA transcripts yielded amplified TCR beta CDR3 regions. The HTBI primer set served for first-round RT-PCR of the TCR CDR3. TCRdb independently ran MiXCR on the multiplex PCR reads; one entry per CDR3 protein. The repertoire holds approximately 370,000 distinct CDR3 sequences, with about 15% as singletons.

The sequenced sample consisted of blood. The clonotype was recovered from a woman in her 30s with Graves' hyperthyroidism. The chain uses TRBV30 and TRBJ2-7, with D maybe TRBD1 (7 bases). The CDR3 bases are TGTGCCTGGGCGGGACAGAAACTCTACGAGCAGTACTTC. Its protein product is CAWAGQKLYEQYF.